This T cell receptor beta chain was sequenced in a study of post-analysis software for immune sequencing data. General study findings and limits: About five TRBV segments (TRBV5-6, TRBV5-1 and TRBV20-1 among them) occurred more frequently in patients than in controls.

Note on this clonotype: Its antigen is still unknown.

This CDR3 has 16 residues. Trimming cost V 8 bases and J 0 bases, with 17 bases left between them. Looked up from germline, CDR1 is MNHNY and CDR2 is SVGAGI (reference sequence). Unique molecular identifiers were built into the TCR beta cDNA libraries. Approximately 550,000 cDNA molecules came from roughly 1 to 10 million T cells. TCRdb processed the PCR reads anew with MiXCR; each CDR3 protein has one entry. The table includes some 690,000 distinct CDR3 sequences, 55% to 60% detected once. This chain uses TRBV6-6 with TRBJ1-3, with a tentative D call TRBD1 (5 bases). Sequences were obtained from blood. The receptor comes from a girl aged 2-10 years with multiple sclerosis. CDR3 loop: CASGQGGRVSGNTIYF. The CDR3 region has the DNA TGTGCCAGCGGGCAGGGCGGCAGGGTCTCTGGAAACACCATATATTTT.